Included here is one TCR beta chain sequence, with context. This clone was seen at least ten times. Its antigen remains undetermined. The sample holds no much larger clone one base away, and base qualities are not on file. This specimen includes other DNA sequences encoding the same CDR3. The immunoSEQ Assay, a bias-controlled multiplex PCR, was used to amplify TCRbeta CDR3 regions from genomic DNA. Under the source paper's analysis protocol: Nucleated cell counts per sample were estimated from amplification of reference gene primers within the assay. To quantify the absolute abundance of each unique TCRbeta CDR3 rearrangement, sequence reads were collapsed and filtered. For each sample, productive Simpson clonality was calculated as the square root of Simpson's diversity index across productive rearrangements. Entries here come from immuneACCESS through TCRdb and include only in-frame sequences with V and J called. Some clones fail to appear in such tables; in the studies checked, an unresolved V gene covers under half of the shortfall, and the cause of the remainder is unknown. V, J and clone size derive from that table, while D and trimming were established from the DNA sequence. The sample table lists over 200,000 clones, roughly 80% of them with a count of one. The ten largest clones add up to approximately 5% of the sample.

The sample comes from a study of blood T cell repertoires in COVID-19 (dated by TCRdb to about 2020). About the study as a whole: Collaborator samples came from the United States, Italy and Spain and covered acute and convalescent phases of COVID-19. Nearly every sample came with metadata listing a de-identified subject ID, COVID-19 status, age in years and sex. Where available, HLA class I and class II types were obtained from metadata supplied by the sample provider rather than from assay-based typing. The samples were drawn from two sources: the first 160 participants of the ongoing ImmuneRACE study, and fewer than 1,500 subjects contributed by 6 global collaborators. Deeply sampled blood TCRbeta repertoires from subjects exposed to, actively infected with, or recovered from COVID-19 were included in the dataset. The prospective study material was composed of cDNA or gDNA derived from T cells, B-cell-depleted T cells, or PBMCs. The repertoires were released in a freely available public database intended as a resource for research on the immune response to SARS-CoV-2.

General conclusions and limits of the study: The quantity of clinical and demographic metadata differed by source and by participant and was supplied without curation.

Relative to germline, V is missing 0 bases and J is missing 4 bases, with 3 bases of the junction outside any gene match. CDR1 and CDR2, looked up from the germline V gene, are LGHNA and YSLEER. The CDR3 numbers 15 residues from cysteine through phenylalanine. Only CDR3 DNA is held: 45 bases, read in frame from base 1. Collaborating institutions collected whole blood in K2EDTA tubes following their own protocols. Collaborator samples were shipped for TCRbeta analysis as frozen whole blood, isolated PBMCs, or DNA extracted from either sample type. The TCR comes from a human donor in a cohort sampled during active COVID-19. Sequenced input: peripheral blood. The rearrangement joined TRBV4-3 to TRBJ2-7, and TRBD2 aligns with 10 junction nucleotides. The nucleotide sequence reads TGCGCCAGCAGCCAAGAATCTAGCGGGAGATACGAGCAGTACTTC. The encoded protein is CASSQESSGRYEQYF.